The 20 T cell receptor beta chains listed next were all sequenced from one sample in a study of blood T cell repertoires in COVID-19. Only in-frame clones appear in the TCRdb table, and some are missing; sequencing was by immunoSEQ multiplex PCR. The sample has 85,000 to 120,000 clones, 84% seen once. The sample comprised peripheral blood. Source of these receptors: a human donor in a cohort sampled during active COVID-19.

This clone occurred a few times. This chain connects TRBV19 to TRBJ1-6; TRBD1 matches at 9 bases. Germline values: CDR1 LNHDA, CDR2 SQIVND (reference sequence). CDR3 length: 19 amino acids. V shed 8 bases, J shed 12 bases, and the junction held 26 bases outside the gene matches. The CDR3, as DNA: TGTGCCAGTCAAAGGCCGGGACAGGGTTTAGGTGGCCCCGGGGAACCCCTCCACTTT. Its protein is CASQRPGQGLGGPGEPLHF.

The chain uses TRBV7-6 and TRBJ1-4; possibly TRBD1 for D (6 bases). Looked up from germline, CDR1 is SGHVS and CDR2 is FNYEAQ. This CDR3 has 16 residues. V was clipped by 1 base and J by 1 base, with 10 bases between them. CDR3 loop: CASSLGYRETNEKLFF. CDR3 nucleotides: TGTGCCAGCAGCTTAGGTTACAGGGAAACTAATGAAAAACTGTTTTTT.

CDR3 bases: TGTGCCAGCAGCGTAGCAGCGGGGAGGGGCGAGCAGTACTTC. Protein sequence: CASSVAAGRGEQYF. V and J are TRBV9 and TRBJ2-7, with TRBD2 matching 7 bases. Germline V gene data show CDR1 as SGDLS and CDR2 as YYNGEE. The CDR3 covers 14 residues. Trimming at V came to 0 bases and at J to 6 bases, leaving 6 bases not matched to a gene.

This chain uses TRBV19 with TRBJ1-2; unclear D gene. This CDR3 region has 12 residues. Germline CDR1 LNHDA, CDR2 SQIVND (reference sequence). Trimming shortened V by 5 bases and J by 2 bases, and 6 bases separated the two germline ends. The CDR3 loop is CASSRVNYGYTF. In DNA, the CDR3 is TGTGCCAGTAGTCGAGTGAACTATGGCTACACCTTC. Full variable domain (outside the CDR3, taken from reference TRBV19 and TRBJ1-2): DGGITQSPKYLFRKEGQNVTLSCEQNLNHDAMYWYRQDPGQGLRLIYYSQIVNDFQKGDIAEGYSVSREKKESFPLTVTSAQKNPTAFYLCASSRVNYGYTFGSGTRLTVV.

CDR3: CASSSRGEQPQHF. The CDR3 DNA reads as TGTGCCAGCAGCTCTCGGGGGGAACAGCCCCAGCATTTT. The rearrangement uses TRBV7-9 and TRBJ1-5; D perhaps matches TRBD1 (5 bases). V dropped 4 bases and J dropped 7 bases, with 11 bases sitting between them. This CDR3 comprises 13 residues. Germline lookup yields CDR1 SEHNR and CDR2 FQNEAQ (reference sequence).

The V and J genes are TRBV5-1 and TRBJ2-3; TRBD1 matches at 9 bases. Germline-derived CDR1 and CDR2 are SGHRS and YFSETQ. Losses at the gene ends were 2 bases for V and 3 bases for J; bases not matched to a gene: 1. This CDR3 spans 14 amino acids. The CDR3 DNA follows: TGCGCCAGCAGCTTTGGACAGGGGACAGATACGCAGTATTTT. Amino acids: CASSFGQGTDTQYF.

This chain links TRBV19 with TRBJ2-7; tentatively, D is TRBD1 (5 bases). The CDR3 is made up of 14 amino acids. The V end was cut by 4 bases, the J end by 0 bases, with 10 bases between. Germline lookup yields CDR1 LNHDA and CDR2 SQIVND (reference sequence). DNA for the CDR3: TGTGCCAGTAGTAGACAGACGGTCTCCTACGAGCAGTACTTC. Translating gives CASSRQTVSYEQYF.

The rearrangement links TRBV5-1 to TRBJ2-1; a weak D match, TRBD2 (6 bases). Germline-derived CDR1 and CDR2 are SGHRS and YFSETQ. The CDR3 is made up of 15 amino acids. V shed 0 bases and J shed 2 bases, with 9 bases lying between them. CDR3 amino acids: CASSLELAPYNEQFF. DNA for the CDR3: TGCGCCAGCAGCTTGGAACTAGCCCCCTACAATGAGCAGTTCTTC.

The chain uses TRBV12-3 or TRBV12-4 and TRBJ2-7; possible D gene TRBD2, 5 bases. V was clipped by 6 bases and J by 2 bases, with 11 bases between them. The CDR3 spans 13 residues. This CDR3 is CASSEGGAYEQYF. Written as DNA, the CDR3 is TGTGCCAGCAGCGAGGGTGGGGCCTACGAGCAGTACTTC.

The J gene is TRBJ2-7, the V gene TRBV6-5, with D possibly being TRBD1 (6 bases). Germline V CDR1 and CDR2: MNHEY, SVGAGI. V lost 5 bases and J lost 2, with 16 bases in between. CDR3 length: 15 amino acids. Here the CDR3 reads CASSPSKGDPYEQYF. The CDR3 region has the DNA TGTGCCAGCAGTCCGTCAAAGGGGGACCCCTACGAGCAGTACTTC.

The chain joins TRBV7-2 to TRBJ1-2; 7 nucleotides align to TRBD1. Germline V gene sequence: CDR1 SGHTA, CDR2 FQGNSA. The junction had 4 bases not matched to a gene; V was cut back by 0 bases and J by 6 bases. This CDR3 is built from 14 residues. The CDR3 DNA follows: TGTGCCAGCAGCTTAGCCGCACAGGGGCATGGCTACACCTTC. This codes for CASSLAAQGHGYTF.

This clone appeared a single time. This sequence joins TRBV19 and TRBJ1-3; TRBD1 matches 11 bases. The CDR3 length is 17 residues. Per germline, CDR1 LNHDA and CDR2 SQIVND (reference sequence). With V trimmed by 5 bases and J by 0 bases, 6 bases remained unmatched. CDR3 nucleotides: TGTGCCAGTAGTTCCCGGACAGGGGGCCCCTCTGGAAACACCATATATTTT. Translated, it gives CASSSRTGGPSGNTIYF.

The chain joins TRBV7-3 to TRBJ1-2; weak D call: TRBD1 (6 bases). The CDR3 covers 11 residues. CDR1 is SGHTA, CDR2 FQGTGA, per germline. V lost 3 bases to trimming and J lost 12 bases, with 11 bases between them. In DNA form, the CDR3 reads TGTGCCAGCAGCTTGGACGGGACACACACCTTC. Encoded protein: CASSLDGTHTF.

In this sample, this clone turned up a few times. The chain links TRBV5-1 to TRBJ2-7; the D is unclear. The CDR3 extends over 13 amino acids. Germline CDR1 SGHRS, CDR2 YFSETQ. Trimming took 0 bases from V and 5 from J, leaving 9 bases between them. Here the CDR3 reads CASSLGSSDEQYF. The DNA for the CDR3 is TGCGCCAGCAGCTTGGGAAGCAGCGACGAGCAGTACTTC.

This chain connects TRBV7-2 to TRBJ2-7, with 8 bases aligning to TRBD1. Germline trimming cut 4 bases from V and 6 bases from J; bases unmatched to any gene: 8. Germline CDR1 is SGHTA and CDR2 is FQGNSA. The CDR3 is made up of 14 amino acids. Written as DNA, the CDR3 is TGTGCCAGCAGCTCGGGGACAGGCGTCCGCGAGCAGTACTTC. Translating it yields CASSSGTGVREQYF.

The V call is TRBV5-1, the J call TRBJ2-3; TRBD2 agrees at 9 bases. V lost 10 bases and J lost 3; bases outside the gene matches: 18. Germline V lookup: CDR1 SGHRS, CDR2 YFSETQ. This CDR3 has 17 amino acids. The CDR3 loop reads CARRGGPAGGPTDTQYF. In DNA, the CDR3 is TGCGCCCGCCGCGGGGGGCCCGCGGGGGGGCCGACAGATACGCAGTATTTT.

This clone occurred a few times. The rearrangement joins TRBV4-1 to TRBJ1-5; TRBD1 matches at 7 bases. The CDR3 extends over 17 amino acids. Looked up from germline, CDR1 is MGHRA and CDR2 is YSYEKL. With 3 bases clipped from V and 0 bases from J, the junction kept 8 bases outside the gene matches. Here the CDR3 DNA reads TGCGCCAGCAGCCACCCTCAACAGGGGTTTAGCAATCAGCCCCAGCATTTT. This translates into CASSHPQQGFSNQPQHF.

The chain couples TRBV27 to TRBJ2-1; 7 bases are shared with TRBD1. This CDR3 region has 16 residues. Germline V CDR1 and CDR2: MNHEY, SMNVEV (reference sequence). V lost 4 bases and J lost 2; bases outside the gene matches: 8. In DNA, the CDR3 is TGTGCCAGCAGTTCCTACAGGGGAGTCACCTACAATGAGCAGTTCTTC. The encoded protein is CASSSYRGVTYNEQFF.

The rearrangement uses TRBV5-1 and TRBJ2-5, with a tentative D call TRBD2 (6 bases). Germline V lookup: CDR1 SGHRS, CDR2 YFSETQ. The CDR3 contains 15 residues. V dropped 5 bases and J dropped 7 bases, with 21 bases sitting between them. The CDR3 sequence: CASSVDGSGTPTQYF. Here the CDR3 DNA reads TGCGCCAGCAGTGTAGACGGGAGTGGAACCCCGACCCAGTACTTC.

This clone was picked up one time. The chain combines TRBV11-3 with TRBJ1-6; 7 bases are a match to TRBD1. Germline V CDR1 and CDR2: SGHNT, YENEEA. Trimming cost V 6 bases and J 3 bases; bases outside gene matches: 8. The CDR3 sequence is 16 residues long. CDR3 DNA: TGTGCCAGCAGGGCGGCCACAGGGGACTATAATTCACCCCTCCACTTT. Amino acid sequence: CASRAATGDYNSPLHF.